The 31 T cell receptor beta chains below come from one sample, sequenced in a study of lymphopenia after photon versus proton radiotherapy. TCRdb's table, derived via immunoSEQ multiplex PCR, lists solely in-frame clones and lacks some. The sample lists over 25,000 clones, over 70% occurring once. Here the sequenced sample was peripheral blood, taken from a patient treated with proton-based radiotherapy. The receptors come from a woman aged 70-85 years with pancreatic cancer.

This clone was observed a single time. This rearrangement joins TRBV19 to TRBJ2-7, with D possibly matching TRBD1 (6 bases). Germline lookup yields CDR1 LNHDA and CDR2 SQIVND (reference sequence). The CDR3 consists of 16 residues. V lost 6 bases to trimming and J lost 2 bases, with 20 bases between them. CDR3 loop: CASSKFTGMGAYEQYF. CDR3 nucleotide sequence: TGTGCCAGTAGCAAATTTACAGGGATGGGGGCCTACGAGCAGTACTTC.

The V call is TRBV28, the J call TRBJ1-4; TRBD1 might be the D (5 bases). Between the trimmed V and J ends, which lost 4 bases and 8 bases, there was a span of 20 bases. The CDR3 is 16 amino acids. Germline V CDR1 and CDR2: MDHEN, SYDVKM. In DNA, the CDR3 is TGTGCCAGCAGTTACCTCATCGGCAGGGTTAACGAAAAACTGTTTTTT. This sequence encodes CASSYLIGRVNEKLFF.

The CDR3 spells CASSYAPGAGGYTF. The CDR3 nucleotides read TGCGCCAGCAGCTACGCCCCGGGCGCGGGTGGCTACACCTTC. The J gene is TRBJ1-2, the V gene TRBV5-1; D unclear. With 3 bases removed from V and 7 bases from J, the gap between germline ends came to 16 bases. The germline CDR1 and CDR2 sequences are SGHRS and YFSETQ. The CDR3 is 14 residues long.

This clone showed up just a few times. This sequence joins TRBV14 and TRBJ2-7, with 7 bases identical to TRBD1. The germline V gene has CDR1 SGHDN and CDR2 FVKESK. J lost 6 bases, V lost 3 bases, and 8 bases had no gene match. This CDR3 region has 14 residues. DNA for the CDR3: TGTGCCAGCAGCCAGAACAGGGGATTCGGCGAGCAGTACTTC. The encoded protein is CASSQNRGFGEQYF.

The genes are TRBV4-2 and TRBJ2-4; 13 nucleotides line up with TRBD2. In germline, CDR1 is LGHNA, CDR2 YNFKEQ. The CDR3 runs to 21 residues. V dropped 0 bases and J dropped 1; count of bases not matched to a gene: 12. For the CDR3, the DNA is TGTGCCAGCAGCCAAGATTTTTTCGGGACTAGCGGGATTTTGGCCAAAAACATTCAGTACTTC. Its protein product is CASSQDFFGTSGILAKNIQYF.

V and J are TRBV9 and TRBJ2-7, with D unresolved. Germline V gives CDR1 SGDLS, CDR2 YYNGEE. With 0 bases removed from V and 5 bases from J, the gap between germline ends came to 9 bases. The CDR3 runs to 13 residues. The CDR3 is CASSVGWLDEQYF. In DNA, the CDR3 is TGTGCCAGCAGCGTAGGGTGGTTGGACGAGCAGTACTTC.

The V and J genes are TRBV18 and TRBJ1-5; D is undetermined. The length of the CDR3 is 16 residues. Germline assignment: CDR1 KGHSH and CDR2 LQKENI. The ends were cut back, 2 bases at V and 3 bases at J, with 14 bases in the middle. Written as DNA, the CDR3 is TGTGCCAGCTCACCAGGTTCAGCCCCCCTCAATCAGCCCCAGCATTTT. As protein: CASSPGSAPLNQPQHF.

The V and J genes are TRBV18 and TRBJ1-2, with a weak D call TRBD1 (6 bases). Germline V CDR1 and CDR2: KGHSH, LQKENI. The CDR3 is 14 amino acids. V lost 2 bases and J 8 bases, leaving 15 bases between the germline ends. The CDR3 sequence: CASSPTPGVDGYTF. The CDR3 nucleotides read TGTGCCAGCTCACCAACTCCAGGGGTGGACGGCTACACCTTC.

Here the CDR3 DNA reads TGTGCCAGCAGCGATAGGGCCTACAATGAGCAGTTCTTC. It specifies CASSDRAYNEQFF. The chain employs TRBV9 and TRBJ2-1, with unresolved D. Trimming took off 3 bases at V and 2 bases at J, with 6 bases between the two ends. The CDR3 contains 13 residues. In germline, CDR1 is SGDLS, CDR2 YYNGEE.

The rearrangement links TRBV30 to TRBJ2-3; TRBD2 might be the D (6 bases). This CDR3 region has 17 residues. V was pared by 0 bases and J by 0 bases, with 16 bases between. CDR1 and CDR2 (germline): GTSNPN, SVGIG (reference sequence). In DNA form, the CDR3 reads TGTGCCTGGAGTGTTTCCTTGACTAGTTTCAGCACAGATACGCAGTATTTT. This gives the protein CAWSVSLTSFSTDTQYF.

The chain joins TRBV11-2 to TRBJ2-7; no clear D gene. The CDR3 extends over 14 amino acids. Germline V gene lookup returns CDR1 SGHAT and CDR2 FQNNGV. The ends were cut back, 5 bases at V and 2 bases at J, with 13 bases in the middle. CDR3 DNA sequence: TGTGCCAGCAGCCTTGACGGATCCGCCTACGAGCAGTACTTC. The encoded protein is CASSLDGSAYEQYF.

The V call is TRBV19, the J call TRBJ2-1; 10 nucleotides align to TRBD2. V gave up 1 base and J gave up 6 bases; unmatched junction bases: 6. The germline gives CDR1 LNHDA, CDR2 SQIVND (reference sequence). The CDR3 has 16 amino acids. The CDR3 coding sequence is TGTGCCAGTAGTATAGTGGGGAGCGGGAGGGTCAATGAGCAGTTCTTC. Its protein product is CASSIVGSGRVNEQFF.

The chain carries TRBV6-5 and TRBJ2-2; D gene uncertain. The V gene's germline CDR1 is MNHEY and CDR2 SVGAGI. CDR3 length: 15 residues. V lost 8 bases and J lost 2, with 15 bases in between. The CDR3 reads CASRSLTTNTGELFF. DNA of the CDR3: TGTGCCAGCCGAAGCCTCACTACCAACACCGGGGAGCTGTTTTTT.

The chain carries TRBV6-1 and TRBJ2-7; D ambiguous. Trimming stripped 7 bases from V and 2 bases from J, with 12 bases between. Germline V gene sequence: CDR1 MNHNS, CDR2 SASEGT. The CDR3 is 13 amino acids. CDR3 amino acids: CASTETKAYEQYF. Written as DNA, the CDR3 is TGTGCCAGCACCGAAACCAAAGCCTACGAGCAGTACTTC.

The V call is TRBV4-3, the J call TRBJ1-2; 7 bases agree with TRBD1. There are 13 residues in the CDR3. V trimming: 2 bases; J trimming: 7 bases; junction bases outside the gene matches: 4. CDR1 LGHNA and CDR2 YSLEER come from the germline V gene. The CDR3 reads CASSQNRGAGYTF. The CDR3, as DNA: TGCGCCAGCAGCCAAAACAGGGGCGCTGGCTACACCTTC.

The CDR3 here is CASSLPGHTEAFF. Here the CDR3 DNA reads TGCGCCAGCAGCTTACCAGGGCACACTGAAGCTTTCTTT. This chain joins TRBV5-1 and TRBJ1-1; tentative D call: TRBD1 (5 bases). The CDR3 covers 13 residues. Germline loops: CDR1 SGHRS, CDR2 YFSETQ. V lost 2 bases to trimming and J lost 3 bases, with 8 bases between them. Together with reference TRBV5-1 and TRBJ1-1, the CDR3 gives the full variable domain: KAGVTQTPRYLIKTRGQQVTLSCSPISGHRSVSWYQQTPGQGLQFLFEYFSETQRNKGNFPGRFSGRQFSNSRSEMNVSTLELGDSALYLCASSLPGHTEAFFGQGTRLTVV.

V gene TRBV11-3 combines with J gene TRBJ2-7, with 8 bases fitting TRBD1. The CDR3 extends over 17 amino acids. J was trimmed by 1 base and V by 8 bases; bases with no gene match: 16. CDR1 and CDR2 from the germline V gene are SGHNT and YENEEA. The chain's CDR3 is CASGRSGGAERSYEQYF. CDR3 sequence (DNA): TGTGCCAGCGGGCGGTCAGGGGGCGCCGAGAGGTCCTACGAGCAGTACTTC.

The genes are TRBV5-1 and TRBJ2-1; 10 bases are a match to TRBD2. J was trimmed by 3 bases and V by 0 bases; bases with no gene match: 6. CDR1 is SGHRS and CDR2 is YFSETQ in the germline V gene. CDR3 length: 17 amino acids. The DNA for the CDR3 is TGCGCCAGCAGCTTGGCACGAGGACTAGCGGACTACAATGAGCAGTTCTTC. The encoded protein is CASSLARGLADYNEQFF.

The CDR3 loop reads CASSQGGSKNTEAFF. The CDR3 nucleotides are TGTGCCAGCTCACAGGGGGGCAGCAAAAACACTGAAGCTTTCTTT. The chain joins TRBV18 to TRBJ1-1; D may be TRBD1 (6 bases). CDR1 is KGHSH and CDR2 is LQKENI in the germline V gene. CDR3 length equals 15 residues. Deletions cut 4 bases from V and 2 bases from J, with 14 bases between.

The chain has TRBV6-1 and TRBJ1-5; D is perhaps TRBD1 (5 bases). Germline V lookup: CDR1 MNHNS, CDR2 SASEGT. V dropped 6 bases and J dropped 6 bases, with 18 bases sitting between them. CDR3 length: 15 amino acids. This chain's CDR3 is CASSLGGLVRQPQHF. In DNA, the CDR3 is TGTGCCAGCAGCCTTGGGGGGTTGGTACGTCAGCCCCAGCATTTT.

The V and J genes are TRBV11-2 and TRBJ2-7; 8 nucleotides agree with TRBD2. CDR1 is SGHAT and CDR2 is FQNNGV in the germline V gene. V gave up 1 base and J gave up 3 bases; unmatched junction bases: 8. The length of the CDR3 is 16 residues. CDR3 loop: CASSLVAGSSNYEQYF. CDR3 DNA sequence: TGTGCCAGCAGCTTAGTAGCGGGATCTTCTAACTACGAGCAGTACTTC.

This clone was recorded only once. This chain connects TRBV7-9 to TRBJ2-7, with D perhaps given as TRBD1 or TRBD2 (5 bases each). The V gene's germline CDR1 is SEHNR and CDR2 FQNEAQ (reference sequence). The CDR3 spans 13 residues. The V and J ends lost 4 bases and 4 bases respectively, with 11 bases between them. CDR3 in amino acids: CASSWDGEYEQYF. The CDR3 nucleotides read TGTGCCAGCAGCTGGGACGGGGAATACGAGCAGTACTTC.

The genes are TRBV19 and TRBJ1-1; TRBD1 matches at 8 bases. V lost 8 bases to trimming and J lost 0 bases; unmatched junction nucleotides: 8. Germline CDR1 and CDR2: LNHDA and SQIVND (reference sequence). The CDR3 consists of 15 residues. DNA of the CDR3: TGTGCCAGTGATACAGGGGGGGGTATGAACACTGAAGCTTTCTTT. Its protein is CASDTGGGMNTEAFF. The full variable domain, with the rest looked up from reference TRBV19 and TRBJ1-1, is DGGITQSPKYLFRKEGQNVTLSCEQNLNHDAMYWYRQDPGQGLRLIYYSQIVNDFQKGDIAEGYSVSREKKESFPLTVTSAQKNPTAFYLCASDTGGGMNTEAFFGQGTRLTVV.

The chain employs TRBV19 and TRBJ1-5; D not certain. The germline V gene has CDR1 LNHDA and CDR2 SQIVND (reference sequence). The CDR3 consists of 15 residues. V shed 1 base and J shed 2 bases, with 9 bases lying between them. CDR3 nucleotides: TGTGCCAGTAGTATAGCTCACAACGGCAATCAGCCCCAGCATTTT. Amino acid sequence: CASSIAHNGNQPQHF.

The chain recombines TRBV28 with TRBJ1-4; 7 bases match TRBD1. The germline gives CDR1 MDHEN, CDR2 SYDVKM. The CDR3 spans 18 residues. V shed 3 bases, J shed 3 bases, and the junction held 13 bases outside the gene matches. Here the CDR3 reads CASSFSRGRNLANEKLFF. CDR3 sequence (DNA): TGTGCCAGCAGTTTCTCGAGGGGGCGCAATTTAGCTAATGAAAAACTGTTTTTT.

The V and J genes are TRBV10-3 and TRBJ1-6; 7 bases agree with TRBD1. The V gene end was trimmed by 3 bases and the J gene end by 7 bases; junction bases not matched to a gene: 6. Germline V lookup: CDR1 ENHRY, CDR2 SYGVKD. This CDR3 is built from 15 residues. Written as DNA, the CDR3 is TGTGCCATCAGTGACAGGGACAGTCGGAATTCACCCCTCCACTTT. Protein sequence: CAISDRDSRNSPLHF.

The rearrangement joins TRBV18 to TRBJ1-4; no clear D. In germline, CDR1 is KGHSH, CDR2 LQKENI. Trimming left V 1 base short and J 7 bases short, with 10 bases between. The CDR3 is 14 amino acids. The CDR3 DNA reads TGTGCCAGCTCACCACAGGAAAAAGGTGAAAAACTGTTTTTT. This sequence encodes CASSPQEKGEKLFF. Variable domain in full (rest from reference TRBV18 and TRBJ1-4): NAGVMQNPRHLVRRRGQEARLRCSPMKGHSHVYWYRQLPEEGLKFMVYLQKENIIDESGMPKERFSAEFPKEGPSILRIQQVVRGDSAAYFCASSPQEKGEKLFFGSGTQLSVL.

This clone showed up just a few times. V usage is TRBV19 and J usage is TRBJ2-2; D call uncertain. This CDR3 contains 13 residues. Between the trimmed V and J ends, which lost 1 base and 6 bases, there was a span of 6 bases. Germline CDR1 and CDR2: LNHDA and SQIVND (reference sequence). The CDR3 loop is CASSIVHPGELFF. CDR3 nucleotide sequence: TGTGCCAGTAGTATAGTTCACCCCGGGGAGCTGTTTTTT.

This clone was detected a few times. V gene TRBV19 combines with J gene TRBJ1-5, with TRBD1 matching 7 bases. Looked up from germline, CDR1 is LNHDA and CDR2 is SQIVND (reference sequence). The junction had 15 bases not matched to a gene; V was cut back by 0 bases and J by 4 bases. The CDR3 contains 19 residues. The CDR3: CASSIDLKGAQPSNQPQHF. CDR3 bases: TGTGCCAGTAGTATAGATCTTAAGGGGGCCCAACCCAGTAATCAGCCCCAGCATTTT.

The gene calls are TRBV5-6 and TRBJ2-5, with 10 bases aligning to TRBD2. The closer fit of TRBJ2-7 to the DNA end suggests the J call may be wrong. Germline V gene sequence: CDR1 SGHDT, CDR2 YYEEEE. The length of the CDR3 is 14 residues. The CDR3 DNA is TGTGCCAGCAGCCCGGCGTTAGCGGGAGGCGAGCAGTACTTC. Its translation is CASSPALAGGEQYF.

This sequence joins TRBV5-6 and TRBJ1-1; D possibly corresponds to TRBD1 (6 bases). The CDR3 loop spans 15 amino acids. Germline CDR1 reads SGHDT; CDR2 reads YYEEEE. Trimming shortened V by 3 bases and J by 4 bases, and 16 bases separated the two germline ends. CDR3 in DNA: TGTGCCAGCAGCTGGACCTCAGGGGAGATCACTGAAGCTTTCTTT. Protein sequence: CASSWTSGEITEAFF.